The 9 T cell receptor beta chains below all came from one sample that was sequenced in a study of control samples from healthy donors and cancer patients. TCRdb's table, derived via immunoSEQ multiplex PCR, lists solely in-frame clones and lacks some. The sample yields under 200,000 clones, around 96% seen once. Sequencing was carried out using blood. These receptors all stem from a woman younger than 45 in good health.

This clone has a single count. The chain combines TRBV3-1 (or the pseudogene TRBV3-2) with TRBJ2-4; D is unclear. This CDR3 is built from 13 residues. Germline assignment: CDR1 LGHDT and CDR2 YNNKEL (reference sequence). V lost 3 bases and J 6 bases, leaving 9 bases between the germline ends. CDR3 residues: CASSQRLGNIQYF. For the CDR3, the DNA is TGTGCCAGCAGCCAGAGACTGGGAAACATTCAGTACTTC.

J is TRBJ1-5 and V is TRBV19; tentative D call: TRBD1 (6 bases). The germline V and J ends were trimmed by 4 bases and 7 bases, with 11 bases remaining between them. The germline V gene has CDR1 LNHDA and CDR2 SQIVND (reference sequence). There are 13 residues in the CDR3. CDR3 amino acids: CASSTGAAQPQHF. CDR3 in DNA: TGTGCCAGTAGTACAGGGGCGGCGCAGCCCCAGCATTTT.

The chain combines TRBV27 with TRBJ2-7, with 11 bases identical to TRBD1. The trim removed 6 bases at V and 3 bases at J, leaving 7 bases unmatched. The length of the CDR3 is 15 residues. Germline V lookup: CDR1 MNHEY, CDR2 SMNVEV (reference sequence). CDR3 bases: TGTGCCAGCAGGGGGACCGGGACAGGGGGCTACGAGCAGTACTTC. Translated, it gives CASRGTGTGGYEQYF.

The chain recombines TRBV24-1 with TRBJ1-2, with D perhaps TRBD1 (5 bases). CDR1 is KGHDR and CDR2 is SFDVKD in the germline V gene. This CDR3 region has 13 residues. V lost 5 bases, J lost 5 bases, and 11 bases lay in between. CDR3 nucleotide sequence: TGTGCCACCAGTGTTGGCGGGGGATATGGCTACACCTTC. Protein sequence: CATSVGGGYGYTF.

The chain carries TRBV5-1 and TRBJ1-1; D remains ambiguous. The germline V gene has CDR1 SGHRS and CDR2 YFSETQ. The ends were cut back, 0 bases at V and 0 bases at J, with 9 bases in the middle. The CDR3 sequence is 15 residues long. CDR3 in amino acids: CASSLGATLNTEAFF. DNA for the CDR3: TGCGCCAGCAGCTTGGGGGCGACACTGAACACTGAAGCTTTCTTT.

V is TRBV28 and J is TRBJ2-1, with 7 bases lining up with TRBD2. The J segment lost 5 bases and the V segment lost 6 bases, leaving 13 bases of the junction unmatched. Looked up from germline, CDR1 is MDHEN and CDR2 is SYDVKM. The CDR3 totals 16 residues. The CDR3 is CASRGVFRTRHNEQFF. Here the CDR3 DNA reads TGTGCCAGCAGAGGTGTTTTCAGGACTAGACACAATGAGCAGTTCTTC.

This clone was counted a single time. CDR3 protein: CASSTDRGRVYGYTF. In DNA form, the CDR3 reads TGTGCCAGCAGCACGGACAGGGGGCGCGTCTATGGCTACACCTTC. The chain has TRBV7-9 and TRBJ1-2; 11 bases fit TRBD1. The V gene end was trimmed by 5 bases and the J gene end by 4 bases; junction bases not matched to a gene: 6. This CDR3 comprises 15 residues. Germline CDR1 and CDR2: SEHNR and FQNEAQ (reference sequence).

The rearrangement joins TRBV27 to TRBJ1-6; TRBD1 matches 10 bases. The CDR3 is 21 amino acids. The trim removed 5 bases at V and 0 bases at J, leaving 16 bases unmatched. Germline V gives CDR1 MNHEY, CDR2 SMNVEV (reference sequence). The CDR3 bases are TGTGCCAGCAGTAACCGCACACCGGGACAGGGGTTGAGCTCCTATAATTCACCCCTCCACTTT. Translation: CASSNRTPGQGLSSYNSPLHF.

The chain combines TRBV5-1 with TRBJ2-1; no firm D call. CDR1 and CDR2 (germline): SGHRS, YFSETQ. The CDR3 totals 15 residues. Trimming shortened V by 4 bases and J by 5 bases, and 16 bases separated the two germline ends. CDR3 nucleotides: TGCGCCAGCAGCCTGACCCCAGAAGCCCACAATGAGCAGTTCTTC. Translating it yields CASSLTPEAHNEQFF.